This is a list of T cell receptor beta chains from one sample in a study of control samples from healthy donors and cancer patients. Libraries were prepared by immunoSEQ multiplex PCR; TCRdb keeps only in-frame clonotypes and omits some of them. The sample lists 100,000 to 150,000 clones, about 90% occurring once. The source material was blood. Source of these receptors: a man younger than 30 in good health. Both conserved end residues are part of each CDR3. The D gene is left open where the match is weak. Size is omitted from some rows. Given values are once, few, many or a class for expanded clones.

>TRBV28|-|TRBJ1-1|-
TGTGCCAGCACCACCACAATGAACACTGAAGCTTTCTTT
CASTTTMNTEAFF
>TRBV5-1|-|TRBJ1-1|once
TGCGCCAGCAGCGTATTCGGCGGCAGGATGAACACTGAAGCTTTCTTT
CASSVFGGRMNTEAFF
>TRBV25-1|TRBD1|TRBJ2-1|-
TGTGCCAGCAGCCGCGTGGGGACAGGGCCCTACAATGAGCAGTTCTTC
CASSRVGTGPYNEQFF
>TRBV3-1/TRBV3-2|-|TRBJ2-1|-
TGTGCCAGCAGCCCCGCCGGGAGCTCCTACAATGAGCAGTTCTTC
CASSPAGSSYNEQFF
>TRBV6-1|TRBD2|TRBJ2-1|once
TGTGCCAGCAGTGAACCTCCACTAGCGGGAAGTTTCAATGAGCAGTTCTTC
CASSEPPLAGSFNEQFF
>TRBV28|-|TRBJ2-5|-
TGTGCCAGCAGTTCGGCTAGCCGGGAGACCCAGTACTTC
CASSSASRETQYF
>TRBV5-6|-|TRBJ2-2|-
TGTGCCAGCAGCTTGTTGTGGTCTAACACCGGGGAGCTGTTTTTT
CASSLLWSNTGELFF
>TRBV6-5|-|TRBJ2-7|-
TGTGCCAGCAGTTACGACTTACTCTACGAGCAGTACTTC
CASSYDLLYEQYF
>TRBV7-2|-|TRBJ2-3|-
TGTGCCAGCAGCTCCCGCACAGATACGCAGTATTTT
CASSSRTDTQYF
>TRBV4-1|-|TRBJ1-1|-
TGCGCCAGCAGCCAACAAATGACAGACAACACTGAAGCTTTCTTT
CASSQQMTDNTEAFF
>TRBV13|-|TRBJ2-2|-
TGTGCCACTTCTAGATCGGACTCCCGACAGATCACCGGGGAGCTGTTTTTT
CATSRSDSRQITGELFF
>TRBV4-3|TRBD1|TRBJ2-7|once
TGCGCCAGCAGCCCGGCCGGACAGGGTGGGTCCTACGAGCAGTACTTC
CASSPAGQGGSYEQYF
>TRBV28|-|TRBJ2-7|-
TGTGCCAGCACCATTGGGGCAGGGAGCTACGAGCAGTACTTC
CASTIGAGSYEQYF
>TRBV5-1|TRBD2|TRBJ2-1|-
TGCGCCAGCAGCCTAAATAGCGGGAGGGCCTCCTACAATGAGCAGTTCTTC
CASSLNSGRASYNEQFF
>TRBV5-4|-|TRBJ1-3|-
TGTGCCAGCAGCTTGGATCCTGGAAACACCATATATTTT
CASSLDPGNTIYF
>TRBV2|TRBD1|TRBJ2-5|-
TGTGCCAGCATTCCGGACAGGGAAGAGACCCAGTACTTC
CASIPDREETQYF
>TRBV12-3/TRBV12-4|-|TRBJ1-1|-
TGTGCCAGCACCCAAGACAGGAACACTGAAGCTTTCTTT
CASTQDRNTEAFF
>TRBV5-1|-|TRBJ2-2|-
TGCGCCAGCAGCTTCGGAGGGGGCACCGGGGAGCTGTTTTTT
CASSFGGGTGELFF
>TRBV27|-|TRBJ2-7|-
TGTGCCAGCAGTTTAACCTACCGAGGATACGAGCAGTACTTC
CASSLTYRGYEQYF
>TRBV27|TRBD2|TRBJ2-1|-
TGTGCCAGCAGTTCGGCGGGACTAGCGGAAGATGAGCAGTTCTTC
CASSSAGLAEDEQFF
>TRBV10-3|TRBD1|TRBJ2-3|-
TGTGCCATCAGTGGGTTTAAGACAGGGGCGGCAGATACGCAGTATTTT
CAISGFKTGAADTQYF
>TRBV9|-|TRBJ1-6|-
TGTGCCAGCAGCCGGACCCAAGAAGGTTCACCCCTCCACTTT
CASSRTQEGSPLHF
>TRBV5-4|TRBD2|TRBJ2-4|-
TGTGCCAGCAGCTTGGGACTAGCGGGAGCGGCGGTGGCCAAAAACATTCAGTACTTC
CASSLGLAGAAVAKNIQYF
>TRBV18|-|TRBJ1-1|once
TGTGCCAGCTCACCACCCGTAGCTTTTGAGGGCGCTGAAGCTTTCTTT
CASSPPVAFEGAEAFF
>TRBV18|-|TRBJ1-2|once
TGTGCCAGCTCACCTGGGGAGGGCCTTGGCTACACCTTC
CASSPGEGLGYTF
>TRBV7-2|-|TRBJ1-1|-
TGTGCCAGCAGCATGTTCATGGCACTGAACACTGAAGCTTTCTTT
CASSMFMALNTEAFF
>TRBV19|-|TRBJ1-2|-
TGTGCCAGTCAGAACGGGCAGAACTATGGCTACACCTTC
CASQNGQNYGYTF
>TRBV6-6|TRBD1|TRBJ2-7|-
TGTGCCAGCAGTTACCCAGGACAGGACCGAGAGCAGTACTTC
CASSYPGQDREQYF
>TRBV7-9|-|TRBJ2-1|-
TGTGCCAGCAGCGGACCACCGGGCTACGGGCAGTTCTTC
CASSGPPGYGQFF
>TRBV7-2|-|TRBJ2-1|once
TGTGCCAGCAGCTATACAGTTAGCTCCTACAATGAGCAGTTCTTC
CASSYTVSSYNEQFF
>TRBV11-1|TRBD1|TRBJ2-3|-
TGTGCCAGCAGATACGACAGGGTGGGCACAGATACGCAGTATTTT
CASRYDRVGTDTQYF
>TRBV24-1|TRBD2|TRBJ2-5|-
TGTGCCACCAGTGAGGGGCTAGCGGGAGGGGTAGAGACCCAGTACTTC
CATSEGLAGGVETQYF
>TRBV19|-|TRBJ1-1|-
TGTGCCAGTAGCAGACAGGTGAACACTGAAGCTTTCTTT
CASSRQVNTEAFF
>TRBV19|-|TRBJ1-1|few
TGTGCCAGTAAGATTCGGGGGATGAACACTGAAGCTTTCTTT
CASKIRGMNTEAFF
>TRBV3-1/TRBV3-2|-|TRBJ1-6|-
TGTGCCAGCAGCCGTGGCGGGGATAATTCACCCCTCCACTTT
CASSRGGDNSPLHF
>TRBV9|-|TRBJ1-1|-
TGTGCCAGCAGCGTAGGCTGGGGGGCCTCTGAAGCTTTCTTT
CASSVGWGASEAFF
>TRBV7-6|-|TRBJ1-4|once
TGTGCCATACAGGCCGGGGATGGGACTGAAAAACTGTTTTTT
CAIQAGDGTEKLFF
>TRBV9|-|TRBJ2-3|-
TGTGCCAGCAGCGTAGGACCCTTTACAGATACGCAGTATTTT
CASSVGPFTDTQYF
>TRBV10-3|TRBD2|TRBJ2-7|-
TGTGCCATCACGAGGGCTAGCGGGAGTGGGGTCTACGAGCAGTACTTC
CAITRASGSGVYEQYF
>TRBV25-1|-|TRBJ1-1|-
TGTGCCAGCCTCTCCAGGGGCAGTTACACTGAAGCTTTCTTT
CASLSRGSYTEAFF